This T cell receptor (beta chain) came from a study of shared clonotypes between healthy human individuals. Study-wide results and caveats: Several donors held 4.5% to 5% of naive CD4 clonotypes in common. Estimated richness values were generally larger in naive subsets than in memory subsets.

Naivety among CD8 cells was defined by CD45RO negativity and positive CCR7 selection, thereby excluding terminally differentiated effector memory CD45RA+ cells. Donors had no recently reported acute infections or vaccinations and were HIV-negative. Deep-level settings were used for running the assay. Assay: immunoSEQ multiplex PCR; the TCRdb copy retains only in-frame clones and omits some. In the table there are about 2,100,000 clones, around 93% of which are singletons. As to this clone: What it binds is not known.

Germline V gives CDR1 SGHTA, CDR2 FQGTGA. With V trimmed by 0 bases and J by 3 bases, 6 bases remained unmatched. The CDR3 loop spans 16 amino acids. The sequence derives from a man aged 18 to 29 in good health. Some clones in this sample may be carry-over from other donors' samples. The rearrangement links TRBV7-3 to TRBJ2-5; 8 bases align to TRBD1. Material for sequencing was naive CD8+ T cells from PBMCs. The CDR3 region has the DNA TGTGCCAGCAGCTTAACCGGGCAGGGGGCAGAAGAGACCCAGTACTTC. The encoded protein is CASSLTGQGAEETQYF. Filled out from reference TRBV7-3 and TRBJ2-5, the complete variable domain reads GAGVSQTPSNKVTEKGKYVELRCDPISGHTALYWYRQSLGQGPEFLIYFQGTGAADDSGLPNDRFFAVRPEGSVSTLKIQRTERGDSAVYLCASSLTGQGAEETQYFGPGTRLLVL.